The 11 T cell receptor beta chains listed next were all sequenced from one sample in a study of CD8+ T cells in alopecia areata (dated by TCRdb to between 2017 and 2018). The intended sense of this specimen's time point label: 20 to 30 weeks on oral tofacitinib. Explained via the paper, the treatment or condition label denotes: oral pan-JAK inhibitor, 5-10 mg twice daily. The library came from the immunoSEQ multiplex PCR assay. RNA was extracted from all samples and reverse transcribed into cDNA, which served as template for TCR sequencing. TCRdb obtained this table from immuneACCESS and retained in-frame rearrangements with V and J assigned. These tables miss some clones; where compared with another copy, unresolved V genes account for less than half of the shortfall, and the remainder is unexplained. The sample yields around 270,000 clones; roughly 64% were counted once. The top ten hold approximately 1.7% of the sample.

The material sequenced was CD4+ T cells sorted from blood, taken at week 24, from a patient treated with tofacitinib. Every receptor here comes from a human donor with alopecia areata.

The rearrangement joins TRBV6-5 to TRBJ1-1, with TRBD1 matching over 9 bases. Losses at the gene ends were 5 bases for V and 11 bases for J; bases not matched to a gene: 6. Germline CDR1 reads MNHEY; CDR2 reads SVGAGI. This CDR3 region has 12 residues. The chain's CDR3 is CASSVGQGGAFF. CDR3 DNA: TGTGCCAGCAGTGTGGGACAGGGTGGCGCTTTCTTT.

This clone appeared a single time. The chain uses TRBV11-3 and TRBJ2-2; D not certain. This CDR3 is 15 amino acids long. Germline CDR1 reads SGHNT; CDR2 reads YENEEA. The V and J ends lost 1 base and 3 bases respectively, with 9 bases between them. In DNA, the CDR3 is TGTGCCAGCAGCTTAGGGGCAGTCTACACCGGGGAGCTGTTTTTT. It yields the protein CASSLGAVYTGELFF.

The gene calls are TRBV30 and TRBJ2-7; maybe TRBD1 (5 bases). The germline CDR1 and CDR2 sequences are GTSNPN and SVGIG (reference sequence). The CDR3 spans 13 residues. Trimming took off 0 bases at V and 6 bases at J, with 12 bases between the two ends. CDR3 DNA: TGTGCCTGGAGTGTTCGCTACCAGGGCGAGCAGTACTTC. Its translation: CAWSVRYQGEQYF. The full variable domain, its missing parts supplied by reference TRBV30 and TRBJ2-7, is SQTIHQWPATLVQPVGSPLSLECTVEGTSNPNLYWYRQAAGRGLQLLFYSVGIGQISSEVPQNLSASRPQDRQFILSSKKLLLSDSGFYLCAWSVRYQGEQYFGPGTRLTVT.

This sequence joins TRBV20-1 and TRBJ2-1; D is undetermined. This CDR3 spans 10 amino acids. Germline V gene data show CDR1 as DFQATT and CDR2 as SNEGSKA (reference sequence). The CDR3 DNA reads TGCAGCCCCCTAGACAATGAGCAGTTCTTC. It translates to CSPLDNEQFF.

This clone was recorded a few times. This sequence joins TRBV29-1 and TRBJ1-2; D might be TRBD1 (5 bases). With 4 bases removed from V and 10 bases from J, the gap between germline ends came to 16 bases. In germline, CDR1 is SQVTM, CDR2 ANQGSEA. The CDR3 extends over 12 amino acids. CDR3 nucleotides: TGCAGCGTTGTGTGGCAGGGTAGTTACTACACCTTC. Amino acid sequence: CSVVWQGSYYTF.

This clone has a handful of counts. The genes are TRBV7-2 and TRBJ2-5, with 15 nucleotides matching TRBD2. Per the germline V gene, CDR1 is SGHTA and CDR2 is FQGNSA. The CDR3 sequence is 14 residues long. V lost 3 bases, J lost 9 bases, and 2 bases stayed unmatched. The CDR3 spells CASSFGTSGGSQYF. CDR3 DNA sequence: TGTGCCAGCAGCTTTGGGACTAGCGGGGGGTCCCAGTACTTC.

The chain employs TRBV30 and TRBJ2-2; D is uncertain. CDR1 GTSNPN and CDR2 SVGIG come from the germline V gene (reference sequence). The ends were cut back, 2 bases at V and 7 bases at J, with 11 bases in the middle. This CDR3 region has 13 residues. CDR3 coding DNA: TGTGCCTGGAGTCCGGGCCTCGACGGGGAGCTGTTTTTT. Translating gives CAWSPGLDGELFF.

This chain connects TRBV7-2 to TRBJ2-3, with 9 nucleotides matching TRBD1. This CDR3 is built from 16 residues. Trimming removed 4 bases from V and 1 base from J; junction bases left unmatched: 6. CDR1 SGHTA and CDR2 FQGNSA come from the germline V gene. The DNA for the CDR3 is TGTGCCAGCAGCTCTCGACAGGGGGTAGGCACAGATACGCAGTATTTT. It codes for CASSSRQGVGTDTQYF.

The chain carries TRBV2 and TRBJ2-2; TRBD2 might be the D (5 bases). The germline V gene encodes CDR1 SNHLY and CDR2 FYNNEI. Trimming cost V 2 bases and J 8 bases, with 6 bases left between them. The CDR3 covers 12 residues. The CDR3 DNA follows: TGTGCCAGCAGTGAACGCGGGGGGGAGCTGTTTTTT. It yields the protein CASSERGGELFF.

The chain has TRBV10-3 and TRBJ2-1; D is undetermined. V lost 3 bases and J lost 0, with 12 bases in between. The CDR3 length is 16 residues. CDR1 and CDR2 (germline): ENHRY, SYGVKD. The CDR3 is CAISDAAPSSYNEQFF. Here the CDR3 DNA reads TGTGCCATCAGTGATGCGGCGCCAAGCTCCTACAATGAGCAGTTCTTC.

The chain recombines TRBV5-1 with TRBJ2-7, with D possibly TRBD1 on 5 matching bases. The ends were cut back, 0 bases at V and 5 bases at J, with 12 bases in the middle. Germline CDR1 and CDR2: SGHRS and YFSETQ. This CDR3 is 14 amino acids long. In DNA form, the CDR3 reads TGCGCCAGCAGCTTGGATCCAGGGTTAGACGAGCAGTACTTC. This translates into CASSLDPGLDEQYF.